This record covers a single T cell receptor beta chain. The antigen remains undetermined. The source of the sample is a study of CD8+CD57+ T cells in acquired aplastic anemia. Broader study findings: Patients had roughly 31 CD8+ CDR3 sequences in common with controls (the shared set).

This CDR3 spans 15 amino acids. Germline values: CDR1 MGHRA, CDR2 YSYEKL. Trimming pared 4 bases from V and 3 bases from J, leaving 15 bases between. TCR beta VDJ combinations and CDR3 sequences were profiled from genomic DNA. MiXCR, run by TCRdb on the reads, gives a single entry per CDR3 protein. The sample holds around 500,000 distinct CDR3 sequences, roughly a third seen once. Flow cytometry had shown expanded CD8+CD57+ cells in the patients chosen for sequencing. This clonotype originated in a human donor with aplastic anemia. The material sequenced was sorted CD4+, CD8+, or CD8+CD57+ T cells (not recorded which) from PBMCs. The chain links TRBV4-1 to TRBJ1-1, with D possibly matching TRBD1 (6 bases). The CDR3 DNA follows: TGCGCCAGCAGCCCTCGACAGGCGAAGGACACTGAAGCTTTCTTT. Its translation: CASSPRQAKDTEAFF.